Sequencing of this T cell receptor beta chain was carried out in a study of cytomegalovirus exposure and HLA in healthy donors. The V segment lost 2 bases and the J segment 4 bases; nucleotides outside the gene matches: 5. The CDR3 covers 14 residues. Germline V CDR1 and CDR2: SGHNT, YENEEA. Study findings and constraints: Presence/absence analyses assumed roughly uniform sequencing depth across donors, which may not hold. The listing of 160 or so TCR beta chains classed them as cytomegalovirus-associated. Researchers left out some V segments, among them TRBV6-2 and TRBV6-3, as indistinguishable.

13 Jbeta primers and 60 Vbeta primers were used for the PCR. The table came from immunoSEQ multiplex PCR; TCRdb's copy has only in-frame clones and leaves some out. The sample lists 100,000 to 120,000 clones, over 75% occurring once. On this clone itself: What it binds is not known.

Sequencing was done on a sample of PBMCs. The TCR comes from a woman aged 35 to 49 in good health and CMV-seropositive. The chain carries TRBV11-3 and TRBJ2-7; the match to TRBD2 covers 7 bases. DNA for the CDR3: TGTGCCAGCAGCTTAATCCTAGCGGAATACGAGCAGTACTTC. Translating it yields CASSLILAEYEQYF.